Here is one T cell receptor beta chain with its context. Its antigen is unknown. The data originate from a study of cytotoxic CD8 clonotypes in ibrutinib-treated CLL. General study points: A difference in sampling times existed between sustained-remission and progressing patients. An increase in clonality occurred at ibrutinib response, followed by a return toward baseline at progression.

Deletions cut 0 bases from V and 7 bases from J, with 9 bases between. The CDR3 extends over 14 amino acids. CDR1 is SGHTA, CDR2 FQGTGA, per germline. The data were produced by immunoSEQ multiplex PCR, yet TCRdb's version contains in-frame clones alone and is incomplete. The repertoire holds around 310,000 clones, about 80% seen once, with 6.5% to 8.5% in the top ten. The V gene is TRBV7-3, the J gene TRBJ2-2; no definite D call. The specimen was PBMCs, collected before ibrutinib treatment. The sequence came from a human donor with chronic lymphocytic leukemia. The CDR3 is CASSLTWWDGELFF. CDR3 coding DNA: TGTGCCAGCAGCTTAACTTGGTGGGACGGGGAGCTGTTTTTT.